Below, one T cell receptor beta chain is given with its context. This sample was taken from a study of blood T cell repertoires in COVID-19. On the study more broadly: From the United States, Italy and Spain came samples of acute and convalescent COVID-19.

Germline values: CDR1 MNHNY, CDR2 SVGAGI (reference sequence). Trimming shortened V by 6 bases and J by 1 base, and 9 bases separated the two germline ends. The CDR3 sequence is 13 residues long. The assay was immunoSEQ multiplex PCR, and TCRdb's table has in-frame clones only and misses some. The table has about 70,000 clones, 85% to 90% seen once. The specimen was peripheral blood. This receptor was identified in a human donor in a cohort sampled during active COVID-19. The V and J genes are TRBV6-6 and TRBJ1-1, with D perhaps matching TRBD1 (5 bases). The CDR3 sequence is CASRVDRNTEAFF. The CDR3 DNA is TGTGCCAGCAGAGTCGACAGGAACACTGAAGCTTTCTTT.